This TCR beta chain was retrieved from a study of blood T cell repertoires in COVID-19. Study summary: Sources were T cells, B-cell-depleted T cells, or PBMCs; the material itself was cDNA or gDNA.

Across 24 US areas, participants ranged in age from 18 to 89 years. Assignments of participants to cohorts depended upon their own reported clinical history. Germline CDR1 reads LGHDT; CDR2 reads YNNKEL (reference sequence). Trimming took 7 bases from V and 0 from J, leaving 10 bases between them. CDR3 length equals 14 residues. How the authors handled the data: Amplification with reference gene primers provided the estimates of nucleated cell counts. Sequenced by immunoSEQ multiplex PCR; TCRdb stores in-frame clones only, minus some. D and trimming come from the DNA, and the V and J calls and clone size come from that table. Among 270,000 or so clones listed, about 87% were seen once.

This clonotype originated in a woman aged 25 to 39 with acute COVID-19. Sequenced: PBMCs or T cells enriched from blood (not recorded which). This chain uses TRBV3-1 (or the pseudogene TRBV3-2) with TRBJ1-3, with D perhaps matching TRBD1 (5 bases). The CDR3 sequence: CASTLTGSGNTIYF. The CDR3 DNA is TGTGCCAGCACACTCACAGGCTCTGGAAACACCATATATTTT.